This TCR beta chain was captured in a study of T cells in Graves' hyperthyroidism and ophthalmopathy. Across the whole study: Peripheral blood was taken when the disease was first diagnosed, before any treatment began.

Details on this clonotype: Possible read error: a much larger clone is one base away.

The CDR3 length is 16 residues. Germline-derived CDR1 and CDR2 are DFQATT and SNEGSKA (reference sequence). Researchers took RNA transcripts and amplified the TCR beta CDR3 regions from them. A first-round RT-PCR of the TCR CDR3 used the HTBI primer set. TCRdb passed the multiplex PCR reads through MiXCR, listing each CDR3 protein once. The repertoire holds under 400,000 distinct CDR3 sequences, with around 15% as singletons. Material for sequencing was blood. The sequence came from a woman aged 55-69 years with Graves' ophthalmopathy. The genes are TRBV20-1 and TRBJ2-3; TRBD2 matches at 14 bases. CDR3 bases: TGCAGTGCCCTCTCCGGGACTAGCGGGAGTACAGGTACGCAGTATTTT. This sequence encodes CSALSGTSGSTGTQYF.